What follows are 9 T cell receptor beta chains derived from one specimen sequenced in a study of response to subunit inactivated influenza vaccine. TCRdb re-analysed the RT-PCR reads in MiXCR, keeping a single row per CDR3 protein. Seen here are about 170,000 distinct CDR3 sequences, about 11% observed once, and the top ten hold approximately 35%. This material consisted of CD8+ T cells sorted from PBMCs, taken roughly 24 months after vaccination. These receptors were obtained from a man aged 50-75 years who received an inactivated influenza vaccine.

The chain combines TRBV5-1 with TRBJ2-7; 10 bases align to TRBD1. After removal of 1 base from V and 2 bases from J, the junction contained 3 bases not matched to a gene. Germline values: CDR1 SGHRS, CDR2 YFSETQ. The CDR3 runs to 15 residues. CDR3 protein: CASSLTGTGAYEQYF. The CDR3 bases are TGCGCCAGCAGCTTGACCGGGACAGGGGCCTACGAGCAGTACTTC.

The chain joins TRBV12-3 or TRBV12-4 to TRBJ2-1, with TRBD2 matching 11 bases. The CDR3 sequence is 15 residues long. With 4 bases clipped from V and 5 bases from J, the junction kept 4 bases outside the gene matches. The CDR3 DNA reads as TGTGCCAGCAGTTATTCTAGCGGGGGGAACAATGAGCAGTTCTTC. It codes for CASSYSSGGNNEQFF.

This clonotype showed up just a few times. The rearrangement uses TRBV6-1 and TRBJ2-5; 8 nucleotides agree with TRBD1. This CDR3 contains 17 residues. Germline V gene sequence: CDR1 MNHNS, CDR2 SASEGT. Trimming removed 6 bases from V and 0 bases from J; junction bases left unmatched: 12. The CDR3 spells CASSQTWTGSYQETQYF. The CDR3 nucleotides read TGTGCCAGCAGCCAAACCTGGACAGGGAGCTACCAAGAGACCCAGTACTTC.

This clonotype has a count of ten or more. This chain connects TRBV6-1 to TRBJ2-3, with D perhaps TRBD1 (5 bases). Germline-derived CDR1 and CDR2 are MNHNS and SASEGT. CDR3 length equals 15 residues. V dropped 5 bases and J dropped 1 base, with 13 bases sitting between them. The CDR3 DNA sequence: TGTGCCAGCAGTCAGGGCTGGATTGGCACAGATACGCAGTATTTT. This sequence encodes CASSQGWIGTDTQYF.

Concerning this clonotype: Mismatch with germline at one junction end may stem from a read error. The chain combines TRBV20-1 with TRBJ2-3; 14 bases fit TRBD2. The germline V gene has CDR1 DFQATT and CDR2 SNEGSKA (reference sequence). This CDR3 contains 12 residues. DNA of the CDR3: TGCAGTGCTAGGACTAGCGGGGGGGATTTAGAATTT. It is translated as CSARTSGGDLEF.

This chain uses TRBV4-1 with TRBJ2-7; 11 bases match TRBD1. V was clipped by 1 base and J by 7 bases; unmatched bases: 9. Germline values: CDR1 MGHRA, CDR2 YSYEKL. This CDR3 is built from 16 residues. The CDR3 is CASSQGVGQGAGEQYF. In DNA, the CDR3 is TGCGCCAGCAGCCAAGGCGTAGGACAGGGGGCGGGTGAGCAGTACTTC.

The chain has TRBV20-1 and TRBJ2-2; 14 nucleotides line up with TRBD2. CDR1 and CDR2 (germline): DFQATT, SNEGSKA (reference sequence). V trimming: 0 bases; J trimming: 5 bases; junction bases outside the gene matches: 20. The length of the CDR3 is 22 residues. Here the CDR3 DNA reads TGCAGTGCTAGAGAGGTCCAAGGGACTAGCGGGAGTTTAAGTCTCGGGACCGGGGAGCTGTTTTTT. Translated: CSAREVQGTSGSLSLGTGELFF.

The chain joins TRBV5-1 to TRBJ2-1; D may be TRBD1 (6 bases). The CDR3 sequence is 17 residues long. Germline CDR1 and CDR2: SGHRS and YFSETQ. V dropped 3 bases and J dropped 8 bases, with 24 bases sitting between them. For the CDR3, the DNA is TGCGCCAGCAGCTGGACTGACTGGCGACAGGATGCGCATGAGCAGTTCTTC. Its translation: CASSWTDWRQDAHEQFF.

This clonotype was found many times. The chain couples TRBV3-1 to TRBJ1-1; no clear D gene. V shed 4 bases and J shed 1 base, with 10 bases lying between them. The CDR3 is 14 amino acids. Per germline, CDR1 LGHDT and CDR2 YNNKEL (reference sequence). The CDR3 DNA is TGTGCCAGCAGCCTCACAGAGGGGAACACTGAAGCTTTCTTT. It specifies CASSLTEGNTEAFF.